This note documents a single TCR beta chain sequence. What it binds is not known. This sample was included in a study of cytomegalovirus exposure and HLA in healthy donors. Study-level results: Investigators reported 150 to 200 TCR beta chains as tied to cytomegalovirus. Clusters of TCRs from the first cohort tended to co-occur in the 95 to 150 validation repertoires (as a later analysis found).

Germline V gene data show CDR1 as LGHNA and CDR2 as YNFKEQ. Trimming pared 0 bases from V and 2 bases from J, leaving 7 bases between. This CDR3 is 14 amino acids long. Sequencing used immunoSEQ multiplex PCR; TCRdb keeps in-frame clones, though not all of them. The sample yields fewer than 350,000 clones, approximately 87% seen once. The J gene is TRBJ1-2, the V gene TRBV4-2, with D uncertain. The TCR was taken from a woman aged 18 to 35 in good health and CMV-seronegative. What was sequenced was PBMCs. CDR3 in DNA: TGTGCCAGCAGCCAAGAGAAGAGCAACTATGGCTACACCTTC. Translated, it gives CASSQEKSNYGYTF.